This TCR beta chain emerged from a study of blood T cells in healthy people across ages. Trimming removed 3 bases from V and 4 bases from J, with 10 bases in between. CDR1 is SGHKS, CDR2 YYEKEE, per germline (reference sequence). The CDR3 consists of 13 residues. The authors ran a second PCR of about 7 to 11 cycles using a sample-barcoded 5' primer and a J-beta primer mix. TCRdb ran MiXCR on the 5' RACE reads and lists one entry per CDR3 protein. The top ten hold 7.7% of the sample, which has around 1.7 million distinct CDR3 sequences, approximately 30% seen once. The chain recombines TRBV5-5 with TRBJ1-1; D is ambiguous. The TCR comes from a woman aged 25 to 45 in good health. The sequenced sample consisted of blood. CDR3 residues: CASSSLTSTEAFF. The CDR3 DNA sequence: TGTGCCAGCAGCTCCTTGACAAGCACTGAAGCTTTCTTT.